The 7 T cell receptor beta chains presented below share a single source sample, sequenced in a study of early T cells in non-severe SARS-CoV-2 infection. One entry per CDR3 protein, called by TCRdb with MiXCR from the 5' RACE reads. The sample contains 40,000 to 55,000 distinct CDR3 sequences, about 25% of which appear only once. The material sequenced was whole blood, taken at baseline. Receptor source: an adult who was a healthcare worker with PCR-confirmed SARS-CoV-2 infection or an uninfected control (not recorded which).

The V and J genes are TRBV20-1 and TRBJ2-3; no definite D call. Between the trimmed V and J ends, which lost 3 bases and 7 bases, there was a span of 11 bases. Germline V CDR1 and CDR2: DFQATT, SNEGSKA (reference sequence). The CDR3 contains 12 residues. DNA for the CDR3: TGCAGTGCTAGCGGACGGTCGAATACGCAGTATTTT. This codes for CSASGRSNTQYF.

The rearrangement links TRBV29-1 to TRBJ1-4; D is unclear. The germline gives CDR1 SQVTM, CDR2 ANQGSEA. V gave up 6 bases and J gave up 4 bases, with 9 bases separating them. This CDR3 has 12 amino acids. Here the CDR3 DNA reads TGCAGCGTGAGGGTTGGTAATGAAAAACTGTTTTTT. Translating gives CSVRVGNEKLFF.

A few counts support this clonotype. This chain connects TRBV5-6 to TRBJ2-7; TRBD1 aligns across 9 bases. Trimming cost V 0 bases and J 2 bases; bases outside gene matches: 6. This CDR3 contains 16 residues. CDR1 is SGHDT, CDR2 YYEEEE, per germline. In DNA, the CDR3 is TGTGCCAGCAGCTTGGCCGGGACAGGGCCTCCCTACGAGCAGTACTTC. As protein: CASSLAGTGPPYEQYF.

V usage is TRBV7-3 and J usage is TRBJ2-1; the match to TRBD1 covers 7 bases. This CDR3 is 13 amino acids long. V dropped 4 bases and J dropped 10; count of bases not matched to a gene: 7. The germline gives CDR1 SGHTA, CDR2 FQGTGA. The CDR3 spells CASSSLGQDEQFF. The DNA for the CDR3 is TGTGCCAGCAGCTCCCTTGGACAGGACGAGCAGTTCTTC.

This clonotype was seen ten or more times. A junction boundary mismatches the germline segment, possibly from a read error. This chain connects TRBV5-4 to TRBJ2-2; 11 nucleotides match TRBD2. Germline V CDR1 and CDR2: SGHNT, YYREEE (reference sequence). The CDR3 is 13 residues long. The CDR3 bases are TGTGCCAGCAGCCCGGACCTAGCGGGGGGGCTGTTTTTT. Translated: CASSPDLAGGLFF.

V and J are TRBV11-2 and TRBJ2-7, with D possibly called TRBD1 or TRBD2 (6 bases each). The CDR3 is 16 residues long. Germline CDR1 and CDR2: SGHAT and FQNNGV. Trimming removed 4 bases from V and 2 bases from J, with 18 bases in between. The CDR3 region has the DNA TGTGCCAGCAGCTCACACGGAGGGGGGCCAACCTACGAGCAGTACTTC. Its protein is CASSSHGGGPTYEQYF.

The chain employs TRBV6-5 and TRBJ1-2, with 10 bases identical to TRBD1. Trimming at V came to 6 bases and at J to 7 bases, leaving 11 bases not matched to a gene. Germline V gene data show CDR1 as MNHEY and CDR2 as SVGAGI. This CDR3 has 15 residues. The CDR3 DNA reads TGTGCCAGCAGACTTCATGGGACAGGGGCTAGTGGCTACACCTTC. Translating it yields CASRLHGTGASGYTF.